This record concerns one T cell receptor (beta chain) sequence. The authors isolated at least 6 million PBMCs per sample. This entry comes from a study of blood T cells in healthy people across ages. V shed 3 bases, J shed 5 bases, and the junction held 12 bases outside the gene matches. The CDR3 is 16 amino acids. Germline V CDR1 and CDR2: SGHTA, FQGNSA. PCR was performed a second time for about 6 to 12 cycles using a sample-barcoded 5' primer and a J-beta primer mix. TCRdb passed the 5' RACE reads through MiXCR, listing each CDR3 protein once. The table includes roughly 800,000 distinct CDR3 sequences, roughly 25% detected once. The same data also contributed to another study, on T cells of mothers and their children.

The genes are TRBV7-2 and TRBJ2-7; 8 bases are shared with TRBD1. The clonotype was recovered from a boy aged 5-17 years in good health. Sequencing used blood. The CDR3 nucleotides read TGTGCCAGCAGCTTCCTCAGTCAGGGGGCATTACACGAGCAGTACTTC. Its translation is CASSFLSQGALHEQYF.